The following is a T cell receptor beta chain sequence with its context. The antigen it binds to is not known. No much larger clone is present one base from it, and per-base qualities are unavailable. The CDR3 regions of human TCRbeta chains were analyzed by immunosequencing. Under the source paper's analysis protocol: TCRs in the repertoires were matched against a reference library of SARS-CoV-2-specific TCRs that had been generated with the MIRA antigen-specificity platform. Breadth meant the fraction of unique TCRs that were SARS-CoV-2-associated, whereas depth meant the fraction of total T cells that were SARS-CoV-2-associated. Using the MIRA data, each spike-specific TCR was mapped to the spike region that the TCR reacts to and placed in a CD4 or CD8 class. Log10-transformed breadth and depth values were compared by one-way ANOVA with Sidak's multiple comparisons tests. TCRdb took over this immuneACCESS table, retaining in-frame rearrangements with V and J assigned. Such tables are incomplete; in checked studies, under half of the missing clones stem from an unresolved V gene, and the remainder is unexplained. The V and J calls and clone size come from that table; D and trimming were worked out from the DNA. The sample includes more than 140,000 clones, with about 93% observed a single time. The ten largest account for 4.5% to 6.5% of the sample.

The data are from a study of T cell responses to AZD1222 COVID-19 vaccine (dated by TCRdb to the early 2020s). Broadly, across the study: Because spike-specific TCR depth and breadth did not differ between the two schedules, AZD1222 recipients who got a second dose at roughly 4 weeks were pooled with those who got a second dose at roughly 12 weeks. TCR sequencing covered 230 to 250 trial participants: about 210 given two doses of AZD1222 and 26 given two doses of MenACWY control vaccine. Trial participants were enrolled by age into subgroups of 18-55, 56-69 and 70-plus years, and approximately 150, 30 and 60 TCR-sequenced participants, respectively, were included in these subgroups. Study-wide conclusions, independent of this receptor: Epitopes outside the regions mutated in the B.1.351 and B.1.1.7 variants were reportedly recognized by nearly half of the unique spike-specific TCRs. CD4 TCRs associated with the vaccine covered the entire spike protein, and the dominant responses were in regions 160-218 and 743-854. Participants were mostly white British and included more females than males, and it was suggested by the authors that clonal diversity may have been underestimated. The 56-69-year group was small, and its depth increase did not reach significance, likely because of low power. Conclusions about previously exposed vaccinees are limited because only a handful of AZD1222 recipients were SARS-CoV-2 seropositive at baseline. A significant rise in spike-specific TCR breadth and depth was observed after two AZD1222 doses relative to day 0 and relative to MenACWY recipients. Because no day 14 peak-response samples were available, repertoires were characterized only after the peak T cell response.

Read against the paper, the sample's time point label means: baseline before first vaccination. Vaccinee samples were obtained from the UK trials COV001 and COV002, which included a single-blind randomized controlled phase 2/3 trial of AZD1222 (ChAdOx1 nCoV-19) in healthy adults. For TCRbeta chain sequencing, PBMC samples from trial participants were taken at day 0 and at day 28 after the second dose. V loses 1 base, J loses 4 bases, and the germline ends lie 3 bases apart. From the germline V gene, CDR1 is SGHDT and CDR2 is YYEEEE. The CDR3 sequence holds 12 residues, the cysteine and phenylalanine included. The read is trimmed to its CDR3 DNA, 36 bases read in frame from base 1.

Rearrangement joined TRBV5-6 to TRBJ1-5, with no D gene named confidently. The sample here was peripheral blood, taken on day 0 of AZD1222 vaccination. This receptor was taken from an adult in good health. CDR3 loop: CASSLQNQPQHF. Read as DNA, the sequence is TGTGCCAGCAGCTTGCAAAATCAGCCCCAGCATTTT.